This T cell receptor beta chain was recovered during a study of blood T cell repertoires in COVID-19 (dated by TCRdb to about 2020). For context, the study as a whole: The collaborator samples originated in the United States, Italy and Spain and spanned the acute and convalescent phases of COVID-19. The material from the prospective study consisted of cDNA or gDNA derived from T cells, B-cell-depleted T cells, or PBMCs. Subjects who had been exposed to COVID-19, were actively infected with it, or had recovered from it provided the deeply sampled blood TCRbeta repertoires that made up the dataset. The repertoires were released in a freely available public database meant as a resource for research on the immune response to SARS-CoV-2. The samples were drawn from two sources: the first 160 participants of the ongoing ImmuneRACE study, and over 950 subjects contributed by 6 global collaborators. A de-identified subject ID, COVID-19 status, age in years and sex were almost always included in the sample metadata. Where available, HLA class I and class II types were obtained from metadata supplied by the sample provider rather than from assay-based typing. On the study overall, not on this receptor specifically: How much clinical and demographic metadata was included differed by source and by participant, and the metadata was provided uncurated.

Collaborating institutions collected whole blood in K2EDTA tubes following their own protocols. For TCRbeta analysis, collaborators shipped samples as frozen whole blood, isolated PBMCs, or DNA extracted from either of those sample types. Details on this clone: Its antigen is not yet known. No much larger clonotype is one base removed from it; base qualities were not supplied.

TCRbeta CDR3 regions were amplified from genomic DNA using the immunoSEQ Assay, a bias-controlled multiplex PCR. The published analysis was carried out like this. Nucleated cell counts per sample were estimated from amplification of reference gene primers within the assay. To quantify the absolute abundance of each unique TCRbeta CDR3 rearrangement, sequence reads were collapsed and filtered. For each sample, productive Simpson clonality was calculated as the square root of Simpson's diversity index over productive rearrangements. Not all clones reach the TCRdb copy of this immuneACCESS table, which keeps in-frame sequences only. Checked studies attribute under half of the gap to unresolved V genes and leave the rest unexplained. That table gives V, J and clone size, and the DNA gave D and trimming. Present in this sample are approximately 230,000 clones, about 79% of which were seen just once. The ten largest clones take up about 8.9% of the sample.

Counted from cysteine to phenylalanine, this CDR3 has 16 amino acids. Only the CDR3 part of the read is kept: 48 bases, read in frame from the first base. CDR1 and CDR2, looked up from the germline V gene, are MDHEN and SYDVKM. The germline V end is reduced by 6 bases and the J end by 2 bases; junction bases left unmatched: 4. The receptor was derived from a man older than 75 with acute or convalescent COVID-19. This receptor chain uses TRBV28 and TRBJ2-6; 10 junctional bases match TRBD1. The sample consisted of peripheral blood. The encoded CDR3 is CASSGQGGAGANVLTF. The DNA sequence reads TGTGCCAGCAGCGGACAGGGGGGAGCTGGGGCCAACGTCCTGACTTTC.